The count of the clone carrying this T cell receptor (beta chain) is one. The sample originates from a study of T cell changes during pregnancy in multiple sclerosis. The assay was immunoSEQ multiplex PCR, and TCRdb's table has in-frame clones only and misses some. The sample consists of some 50,000 clones, just under 95% of them appearing once. The V gene's germline CDR1 is SEHNR and CDR2 FQNEAQ (reference sequence). The germline V and J ends were trimmed by 5 bases and 11 bases, with 13 bases remaining between them. There are 11 residues in the CDR3. Specimen: CD8+ T cells from peripheral blood mononuclear cells, collected in the first trimester of pregnancy. This TCR came from a female donor with multiple sclerosis, enrolled in a pregnancy study. The gene calls are TRBV7-9 and TRBJ2-7; maybe TRBD1 (7 bases). The CDR3 spells CASSPGGIKYF. In nucleotides, the CDR3 is TGTGCCAGCAGCCCAGGGGGGATAAAGTACTTC. Full variable domain (remainder filled in from reference TRBV7-9 and TRBJ2-7): DTGVSQNPRHKITKRGQNVTFRCDPISEHNRLYWYRQTLGQGPEFLTYFQNEAQLEKSRLLSDRFSAERPKGSFSTLEIQRTEQGDSAMYLCASSPGGIKYFGPGTRLTVT.